The entry below gives a single T cell receptor (beta chain) sequence along with its context. Participants, roughly 18 to 90 years old, spanned approximately 26 US areas. The source of the sample is a study of blood T cell repertoires in COVID-19. Libraries were prepared by immunoSEQ multiplex PCR; TCRdb keeps only in-frame clonotypes and omits some of them. The repertoire holds around 220,000 clones, around 87% seen once, with about 16% in the top ten. The CDR3 runs to 13 residues. The junction had 6 bases not matched to a gene; V was cut back by 6 bases and J by 5 bases. CDR1 is SQVTM, CDR2 ANQGSEA, per germline.

The sample consisted of PBMCs or T cells enriched from blood (not recorded which). The origin of this receptor is a man under 40 who had been exposed to COVID-19. The chain has TRBV29-1 and TRBJ1-5; 8 nucleotides agree with TRBD1. CDR3 sequence reads: CSVTKDRDQPQHF. CDR3 in DNA: TGCAGCGTCACTAAGGACAGGGATCAGCCCCAGCATTTT.